This T cell receptor (beta chain) was sequenced for a study of blood T cell repertoires in COVID-19 (dated by TCRdb to 2019 to 2021). For the study in its entirety: Samples covering the acute and convalescent phases of COVID-19 were provided by collaborators in the United States, Italy and Spain. The samples were drawn from two sources: the first 160 participants of the ongoing ImmuneRACE study, and over 1,000 subjects contributed by 6 global collaborators. Where HLA class I and class II types were available, the types were taken from metadata supplied by the sample provider, not from assay-based typing. The prospective study material was composed of cDNA or gDNA derived from T cells, B-cell-depleted T cells, or PBMCs. A de-identified subject ID, COVID-19 status, age in years and sex were almost always included in the sample metadata. Subjects who had been exposed to COVID-19, were actively infected with it, or had recovered from it provided the deeply sampled blood TCRbeta repertoires that made up the dataset. A freely available public database, intended as a resource for researchers studying the immune response to SARS-CoV-2, is where the repertoires were released.

As concerns this clone: Its antigen remains unidentified. No base quality information exists; no much larger clone differs at one position.

TCRbeta CDR3 regions were amplified from genomic DNA by means of the immunoSEQ Assay, a bias-controlled multiplex PCR. Under the source paper's analysis protocol: The number of nucleated cells in each sample was estimated by amplification of reference gene primers within the assay. Sequence reads were collapsed and filtered to measure the absolute abundance of every unique TCRbeta CDR3 rearrangement. For each sample, productive Simpson clonality was calculated as the square root of Simpson's diversity index over productive rearrangements. The table comes from immuneACCESS by way of TCRdb, which keeps in-frame sequences with V and J called. Part of the clones is missing from these tables; in studies checked, under half for an unresolved V gene and the rest for unknown reasons. That table gives V, J and clone size, and the DNA gave D and trimming. This sample holds about 180,000 clones; 70% to 85% were observed only once. The top ten hold approximately 14% of the sample.

Summary of the overall study and its limitations: How much clinical and demographic metadata was included differed by source and by participant, and the metadata was provided uncurated.

In the prospective study, participants were about 18 to 95 years old, resided in fewer than 25 geographic areas of the United States, and were enrolled through a virtual design. To assign participants to cohorts, the prospective study relied on clinical history that participants themselves reported in a screening survey and a study questionnaire. Recovered participants in ImmuneRACE Cohort 3 were defined as having two consecutive negative NP/OP PCR tests, clearance from a healthcare professional, or resolution of symptoms. In the prospective study, whole blood, serum and a nasopharyngeal or oropharyngeal swab were collected from each participant by mobile phlebotomists. Participants in the prospective study had the option to provide additional blood draws and questionnaires over a roughly two-month period. Prospective study blood samples were shipped either frozen or at room temperature before DNA extraction.

Counted from cysteine to phenylalanine, this CDR3 has 17 amino acids. Kept here is only the CDR3 DNA, which spans 51 bases and is read in frame from base 1. CDR1 and CDR2 (SGHTS, YDEGEE) derive from the germline V gene. Trimming takes 1 base off V and 1 base off J; junction bases not matched to a gene: 8. The chain is encoded by TRBV5-8 joined to TRBJ2-7; 10 bases in between match TRBD1. The sequence derives from a man aged 50-59 years who had recovered from COVID-19. The sequenced material came from PBMCs or T cells enriched from blood (not recorded which). The CDR3 region has the sequence CASSLTETGGASYEQYF. The DNA sequence is as follows: TGTGCCAGCAGCTTGACCGAGACAGGGGGCGCGTCCTACGAGCAGTACTTC.